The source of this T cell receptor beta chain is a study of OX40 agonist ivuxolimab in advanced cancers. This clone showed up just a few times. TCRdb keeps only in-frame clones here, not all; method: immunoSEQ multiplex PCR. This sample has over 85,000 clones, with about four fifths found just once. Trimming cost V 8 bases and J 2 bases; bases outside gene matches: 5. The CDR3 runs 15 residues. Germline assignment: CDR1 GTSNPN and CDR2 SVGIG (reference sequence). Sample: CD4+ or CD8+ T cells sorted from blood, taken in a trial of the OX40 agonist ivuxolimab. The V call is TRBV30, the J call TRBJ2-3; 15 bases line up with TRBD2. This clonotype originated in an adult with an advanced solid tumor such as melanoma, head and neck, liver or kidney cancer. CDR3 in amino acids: CALGLAGGPTDTQYF. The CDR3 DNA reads TGTGCCCTGGGACTAGCGGGAGGCCCCACAGATACGCAGTATTTT.